A single sample gave rise to the 22 T cell receptor beta chains below, sequenced in a study of blood T cell repertoires in COVID-19. Produced via immunoSEQ multiplex PCR; TCRdb's table is partial and in-frame only. The data show about 97,000 clones, just under 95% seen once. The source material was peripheral blood. These TCRs come from a woman aged 50 to 60 with COVID-19, enrolled during active disease.

This clone was seen a handful of times. The genes are TRBV5-6 and TRBJ1-6; 11 bases line up with TRBD1. CDR3 length: 16 amino acids. Germline V gene data show CDR1 as SGHDT and CDR2 as YYEEEE. With 4 bases clipped from V and 6 bases from J, the junction kept 6 bases outside the gene matches. DNA of the CDR3: TGTGCCAGCAGCGCGGACAGGGGGCGAAGTAATTCACCCCTCCACTTT. It encodes CASSADRGRSNSPLHF.

As DNA, the CDR3 is TGTGCCAGCAGGGACCTATATTACAGGGAGACCCAGTACTTC. The encoded protein is CASRDLYYRETQYF. The V call is TRBV6-5, the J call TRBJ2-5; a possible D gene is TRBD1 (5 bases). The length of the CDR3 is 14 residues. In germline, CDR1 is MNHEY, CDR2 SVGAGI. Trimming left V 6 bases short and J 5 bases short, with 16 bases between.

The chain recombines TRBV19 with TRBJ1-5; 11 bases fit TRBD1. The CDR3 loop spans 12 amino acids. Trimming at V came to 8 bases and at J to 11 bases, leaving 5 bases not matched to a gene. In germline, CDR1 is LNHDA, CDR2 SQIVND (reference sequence). This chain's CDR3 is CASGQGAGSQHF. The CDR3 DNA is TGTGCCAGTGGACAGGGGGCGGGATCCCAGCATTTT.

This chain's CDR3 is CASSPPTGEPYHTF. The CDR3 DNA follows: TGTGCCAGCAGCCCCCCGACAGGGGAGCCTTACCACACCTTC. The chain combines TRBV3-1 (or the pseudogene TRBV3-2) with TRBJ1-2; 8 bases line up with TRBD1. The junction had 13 bases not matched to a gene; V was cut back by 4 bases and J by 12 bases. The CDR3 length is 14 residues. Germline V CDR1 and CDR2: LGHDT, YNNKEL (reference sequence).

A single count supports this clone. The chain couples TRBV10-3 to TRBJ2-3; D possibly corresponds to TRBD2 (5 bases). Germline V CDR1 and CDR2: ENHRY, SYGVKD. With 6 bases removed from V and 4 bases from J, the gap between germline ends came to 11 bases. This CDR3 has 13 amino acids. The CDR3 sequence: CAIRVTNSDTQYF. The CDR3 coding sequence is TGTGCCATCAGGGTGACTAACTCAGATACGCAGTATTTT.

V and J are TRBV6-5 and TRBJ1-2; D not resolved. The CDR3 extends over 15 amino acids. Germline loops: CDR1 MNHEY, CDR2 SVGAGI. The ends were cut back, 0 bases at V and 4 bases at J, with 12 bases in the middle. The CDR3, as DNA: TGTGCCAGCAGTTACTCCCAGACACGGATCTATGGCTACACCTTC. Translated, it gives CASSYSQTRIYGYTF.

A few counts support this clone. The rearrangement links TRBV14 to TRBJ1-6, with TRBD1 as a possible D gene (5 bases). Between the trimmed V and J ends, which lost 7 bases and 12 bases, there was a span of 22 bases. Germline loops: CDR1 SGHDN, CDR2 FVKESK. This CDR3 has 15 residues. CDR3 sequence: CASTPTTLRGEPLHF. CDR3 sequence (DNA): TGTGCCAGCACCCCTACGACACTTAGGGGCGAACCCCTCCACTTT.

The CDR3 loop is CASSSWGGLAEAFF. CDR3 nucleotides: TGTGCCAGCAGCTCGTGGGGGGGTTTGGCTGAAGCTTTCTTT. The chain uses TRBV5-4 and TRBJ1-1, with D perhaps TRBD1 (5 bases). CDR3 length equals 14 residues. CDR1 is SGHNT, CDR2 YYREEE, per germline (reference sequence). The germline V and J ends were trimmed by 3 bases and 6 bases, with 15 bases remaining between them.

The J gene is TRBJ1-1, the V gene TRBV2, with no clear D. The CDR3 contains 14 residues. V lost 8 bases, J lost 1 base, and 14 bases lay in between. The V gene's germline CDR1 is SNHLY and CDR2 FYNNEI. The CDR3 here is CASESRLSNTEAFF. CDR3 coding DNA: TGTGCCAGCGAATCCAGACTTTCGAACACTGAAGCTTTCTTT.

The rearrangement joins TRBV18 to TRBJ2-2, with no clear D. Trimming removed 3 bases at V and 6 bases at J, with 14 bases between. Germline V lookup: CDR1 KGHSH, CDR2 LQKENI. There are 15 residues in the CDR3. CDR3: CASSPPHGRSGELFF. CDR3 DNA sequence: TGTGCCAGCTCACCCCCGCATGGGCGATCCGGGGAGCTGTTTTTT. Drawing the rest from reference TRBV18 and TRBJ2-2, the complete variable domain is NAGVMQNPRHLVRRRGQEARLRCSPMKGHSHVYWYRQLPEEGLKFMVYLQKENIIDESGMPKERFSAEFPKEGPSILRIQQVVRGDSAAYFCASSPPHGRSGELFFGEGSRLTVL.

In its sample, this clone was seen once. The chain employs TRBV7-8 and TRBJ2-3; TRBD1 matches at 7 bases. V dropped 1 base and J dropped 1; count of bases not matched to a gene: 8. The CDR3 extends over 17 amino acids. Per the germline V gene, CDR1 is SGHVS and CDR2 is FQNEAQ. Written as DNA, the CDR3 is TGTGCCAGCAGCTTAGAGGGGACAGTATGGGGCACAGATACGCAGTATTTT. Translation: CASSLEGTVWGTDTQYF. Looking up the rest from reference TRBV7-8 and TRBJ2-3 gives the full variable domain: GAGVSQSPRYKVAKRGQDVALRCDPISGHVSLFWYQQALGQGPEFLTYFQNEAQLDKSGLPSDRFFAERPEGSVSTLKIQRTQQEDSAVYLCASSLEGTVWGTDTQYFGPGTRLTVL.

This rearrangement joins TRBV6-2 or TRBV6-3 to TRBJ2-3; TRBD2 is a possible D gene (5 bases). V lost 6 bases and J 3 bases, leaving 16 bases between the germline ends. This CDR3 has 15 amino acids. Per germline, CDR1 MNHEY and CDR2 SVGEGT. The CDR3 coding sequence is TGTGCCAGCAGCCCACTAGGGATCCCTACAGATACGCAGTATTTT. Translating gives CASSPLGIPTDTQYF.

This clone was seen just once. The V and J genes are TRBV29-1 and TRBJ1-1, with a weak D call TRBD1 (5 bases). Germline assignment: CDR1 SQVTM and CDR2 ANQGSEA. Trimming took off 8 bases at V and 6 bases at J, with 13 bases between the two ends. The CDR3 contains 11 residues. As DNA, the CDR3 is TGCAGCTTCAGGGAGGCGGCTGAAGCTTTCTTT. Protein product: CSFREAAEAFF.

J is TRBJ2-1 and V is TRBV7-2; TRBD2 agrees at 9 bases. The ends lost 3 bases at V and 4 bases at J; junction bases unmatched: 10. Germline V gene data show CDR1 as SGHTA and CDR2 as FQGNSA. This CDR3 is built from 17 residues. The CDR3 nucleotides are TGTGCCAGCAGCTTCGACGATGGTGCGGGGGGGTACAATGAGCAGTTCTTC. Residues: CASSFDDGAGGYNEQFF.

CDR3 in DNA: TGTGCCTCATCTGAGGGAATTTGGGGTACTCAGCCCCAGCATTTT. Its translation is CASSEGIWGTQPQHF. This rearrangement joins TRBV27 to TRBJ1-5; D uncertain. Germline V CDR1 and CDR2: MNHEY, SMNVEV (reference sequence). The CDR3 contains 15 residues. The V end lost 11 bases, the J end lost 6 bases, and 23 bases lay between the germline ends.

The rearrangement uses TRBV28 and TRBJ2-1; 7 nucleotides match TRBD1. Germline assignment: CDR1 MDHEN and CDR2 SYDVKM. Trimming removed 6 bases from V and 8 bases from J; junction bases left unmatched: 7. The CDR3 spans 13 residues. The CDR3 is CASRVTGSDEQFF. Here the CDR3 DNA reads TGTGCCAGCAGGGTGACAGGGTCGGATGAGCAGTTCTTC.

V usage is TRBV24-1 and J usage is TRBJ2-2, with 7 bases matching TRBD1. Germline V gene sequence: CDR1 KGHDR, CDR2 SFDVKD. CDR3 size: 16 residues. V lost 3 bases and J lost 4; bases outside the gene matches: 7. Here the CDR3 DNA reads TGTGCCACCAGTGATCCCCGACAGGGTAGCACCGGGGAGCTGTTTTTT. Translated: CATSDPRQGSTGELFF.

A remark on this clone: One end of the junction fails to match germline, which may point to a read error. The chain has TRBV6-4 and TRBJ1-1, with TRBD1 as a possible D gene (6 bases). The CDR3 contains 14 residues. Germline V gene lookup returns CDR1 MRHNA and CDR2 SNTAGT. The CDR3 bases are TGTGCCAGCAGTCAGGGGTGGAAGGACACAGAAGCTTTCTTT. Amino acid sequence: CASSQGWKDTEAFF.

This chain links TRBV6-2 or TRBV6-3 with TRBJ1-6, with TRBD1 as a possible D gene (6 bases). Trimming cost V 2 bases and J 8 bases, with 13 bases left between them. This CDR3 comprises 15 residues. Germline assignment: CDR1 MNHEY and CDR2 SVGEGT. The CDR3 sequence: CASSYIRKGDSPLHF. The CDR3 bases are TGTGCCAGCAGTTACATCAGGAAGGGGGATTCACCCCTCCACTTT.

The V and J genes are TRBV24-1 and TRBJ1-4; D is ambiguous. The CDR3 covers 11 residues. V lost 8 bases and J 5 bases, leaving 5 bases between the germline ends. Germline assignment: CDR1 KGHDR and CDR2 SFDVKD. CDR3 coding DNA: TGTGCCACCAACCGGAATGAAAAACTGTTTTTT. Its translation: CATNRNEKLFF.

The V call is TRBV7-2, the J call TRBJ2-2; D is perhaps TRBD1 (6 bases). This CDR3 is built from 15 residues. The V end was cut by 5 bases, the J end by 0 bases, with 10 bases between. Per germline, CDR1 SGHTA and CDR2 FQGNSA. This chain's CDR3 is CASSQGPANTGELFF. For the CDR3, the DNA is TGTGCCAGCAGCCAGGGGCCCGCGAACACCGGGGAGCTGTTTTTT.

This rearrangement joins TRBV7-2 to TRBJ1-1; no firm D call. CDR1 is SGHTA and CDR2 is FQGNSA in the germline V gene. Trimming cost V 2 bases and J 4 bases, with 14 bases left between them. This CDR3 region has 15 residues. The CDR3 spells CASSLSQHHSTEAFF. DNA of the CDR3: TGTGCCAGCAGCTTATCGCAGCACCACAGCACTGAAGCTTTCTTT.